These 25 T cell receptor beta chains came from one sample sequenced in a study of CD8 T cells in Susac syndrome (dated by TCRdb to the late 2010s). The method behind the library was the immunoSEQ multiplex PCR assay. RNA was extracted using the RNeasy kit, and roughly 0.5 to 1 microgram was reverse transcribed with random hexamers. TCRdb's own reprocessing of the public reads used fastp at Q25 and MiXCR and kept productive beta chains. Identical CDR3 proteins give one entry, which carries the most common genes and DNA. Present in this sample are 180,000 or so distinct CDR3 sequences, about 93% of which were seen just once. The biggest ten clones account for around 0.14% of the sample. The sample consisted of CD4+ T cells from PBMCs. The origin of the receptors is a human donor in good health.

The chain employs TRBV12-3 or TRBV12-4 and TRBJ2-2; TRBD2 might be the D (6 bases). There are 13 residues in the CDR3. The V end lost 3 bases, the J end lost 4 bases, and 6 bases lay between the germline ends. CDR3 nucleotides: TGTGCCAGCAGTTTGGAGGGCACCGGGGAGCTGTTTTTT. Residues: CASSLEGTGELFF.

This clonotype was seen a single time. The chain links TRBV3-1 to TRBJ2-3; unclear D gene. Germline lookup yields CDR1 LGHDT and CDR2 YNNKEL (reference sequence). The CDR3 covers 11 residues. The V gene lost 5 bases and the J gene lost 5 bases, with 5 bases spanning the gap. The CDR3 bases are TGTGCCAGCAGCGCAGGAGATACGCAGTATTTT. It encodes CASSAGDTQYF.

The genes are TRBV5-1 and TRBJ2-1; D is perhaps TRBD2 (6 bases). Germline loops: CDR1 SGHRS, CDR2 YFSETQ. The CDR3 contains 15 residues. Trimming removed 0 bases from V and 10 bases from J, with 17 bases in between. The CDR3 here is CASSLEPPGVGEQFF. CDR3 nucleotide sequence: TGCGCCAGCAGCTTGGAACCCCCGGGGGTGGGAGAGCAGTTCTTC.

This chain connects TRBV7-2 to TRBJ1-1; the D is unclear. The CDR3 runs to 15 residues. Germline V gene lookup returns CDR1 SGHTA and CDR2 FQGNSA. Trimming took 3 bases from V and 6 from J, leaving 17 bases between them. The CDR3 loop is CASSLALGPFSEAFF. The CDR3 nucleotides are TGTGCCAGCAGCTTGGCTCTCGGGCCTTTTTCTGAAGCTTTCTTT.

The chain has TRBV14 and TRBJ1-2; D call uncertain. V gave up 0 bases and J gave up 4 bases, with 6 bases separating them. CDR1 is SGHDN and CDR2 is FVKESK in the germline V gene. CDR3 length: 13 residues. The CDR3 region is CASSQDQVYGYTF. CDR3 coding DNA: TGTGCCAGCAGCCAAGATCAAGTCTATGGCTACACCTTC.

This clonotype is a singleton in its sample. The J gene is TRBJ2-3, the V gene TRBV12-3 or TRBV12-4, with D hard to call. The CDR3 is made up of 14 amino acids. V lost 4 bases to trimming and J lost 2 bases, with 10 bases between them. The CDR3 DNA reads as TGTGCCAGCAGTTCCCTGGGTTTCACAGATACGCAGTATTTT. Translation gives CASSSLGFTDTQYF.

The CDR3 spells CASSPGGLVVNEQFF. The CDR3 DNA reads as TGTGCCAGCTCACCCGGAGGACTAGTCGTCAATGAGCAGTTCTTC. V usage is TRBV18 and J usage is TRBJ2-1; TRBD2 matches at 7 bases. Germline CDR1 reads KGHSH; CDR2 reads LQKENI. J lost 6 bases, V lost 3 bases, and 8 bases had no gene match. The CDR3 has 15 residues.

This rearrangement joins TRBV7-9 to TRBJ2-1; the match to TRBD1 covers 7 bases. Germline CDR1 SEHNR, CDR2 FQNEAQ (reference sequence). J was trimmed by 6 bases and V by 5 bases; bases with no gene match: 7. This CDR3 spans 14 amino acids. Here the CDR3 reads CASSGEGGSNEQFF. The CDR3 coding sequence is TGTGCCAGCAGCGGAGAAGGGGGCTCCAATGAGCAGTTCTTC.

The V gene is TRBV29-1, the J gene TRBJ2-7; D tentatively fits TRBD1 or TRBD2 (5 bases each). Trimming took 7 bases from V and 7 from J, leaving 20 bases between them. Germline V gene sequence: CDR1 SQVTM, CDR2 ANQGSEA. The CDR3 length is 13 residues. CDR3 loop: CSAGDGVRGEQYF. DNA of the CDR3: TGCAGCGCTGGGGACGGGGTGAGAGGGGAGCAGTACTTC.

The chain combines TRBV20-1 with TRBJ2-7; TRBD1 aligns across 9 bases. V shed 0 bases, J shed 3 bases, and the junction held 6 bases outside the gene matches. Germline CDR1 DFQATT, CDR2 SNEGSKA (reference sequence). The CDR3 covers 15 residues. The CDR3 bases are TGCAGTGCTAGAGACTCGGGACAGGGTCTCTACGAGCAGTACTTC. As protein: CSARDSGQGLYEQYF.

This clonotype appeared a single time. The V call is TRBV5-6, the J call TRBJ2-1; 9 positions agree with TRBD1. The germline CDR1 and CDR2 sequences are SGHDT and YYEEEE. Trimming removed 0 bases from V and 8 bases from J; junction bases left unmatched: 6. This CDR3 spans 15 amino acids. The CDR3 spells CASSLAGQGGDEQFF. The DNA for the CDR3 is TGTGCCAGCAGCTTGGCGGGACAGGGTGGCGATGAGCAGTTCTTC.

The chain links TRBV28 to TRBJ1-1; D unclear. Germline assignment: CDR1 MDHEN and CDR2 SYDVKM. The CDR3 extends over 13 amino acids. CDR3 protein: CAPTMGSDTEAFF. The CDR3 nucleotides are TGTGCACCTACTATGGGGTCAGACACTGAAGCTTTCTTT.

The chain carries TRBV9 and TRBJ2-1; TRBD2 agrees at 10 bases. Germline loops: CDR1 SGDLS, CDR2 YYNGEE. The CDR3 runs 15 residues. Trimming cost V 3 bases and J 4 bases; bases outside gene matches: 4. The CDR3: CASSALAGVYNEQFF. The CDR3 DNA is TGTGCCAGCAGCGCCCTAGCGGGGGTTTACAATGAGCAGTTCTTC.

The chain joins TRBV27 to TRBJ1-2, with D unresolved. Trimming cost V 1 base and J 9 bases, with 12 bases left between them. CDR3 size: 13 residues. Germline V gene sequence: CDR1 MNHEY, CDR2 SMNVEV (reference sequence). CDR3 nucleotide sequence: TGTGCCAGCAGTTTATATGAGAAGGCGAGCTACACCTTC. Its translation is CASSLYEKASYTF.

The CDR3 coding sequence is TGTGCCTGGAGGGGGAACCTGGGGACTGAAGCTTTCTTT. As protein: CAWRGNLGTEAFF. The rearrangement uses TRBV30 and TRBJ1-1; no firm D call. The CDR3 sequence is 13 residues long. Germline loops: CDR1 GTSNPN, CDR2 SVGIG (reference sequence). Trimming took off 3 bases at V and 5 bases at J, with 13 bases between the two ends.

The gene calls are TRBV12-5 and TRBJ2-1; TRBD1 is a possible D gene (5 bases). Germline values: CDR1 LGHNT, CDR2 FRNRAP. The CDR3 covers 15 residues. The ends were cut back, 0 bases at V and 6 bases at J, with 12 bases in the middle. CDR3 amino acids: CASGLVAGKSNEQFF. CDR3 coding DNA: TGTGCTAGTGGTTTGGTGGCAGGGAAGAGCAATGAGCAGTTCTTC.

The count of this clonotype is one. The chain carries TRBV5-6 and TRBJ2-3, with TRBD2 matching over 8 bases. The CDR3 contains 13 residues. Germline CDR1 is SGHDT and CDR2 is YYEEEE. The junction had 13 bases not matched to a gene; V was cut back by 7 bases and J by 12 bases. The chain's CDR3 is CASDGGSGGPQYF. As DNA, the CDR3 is TGTGCCAGCGACGGTGGAAGCGGGGGTCCTCAGTATTTT.

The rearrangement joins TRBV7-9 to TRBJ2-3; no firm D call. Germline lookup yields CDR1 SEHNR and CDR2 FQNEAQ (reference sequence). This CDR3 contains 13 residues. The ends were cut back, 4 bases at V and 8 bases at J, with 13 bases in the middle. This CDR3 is CASSSTESFTQYF. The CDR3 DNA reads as TGTGCCAGCAGCTCCACCGAAAGTTTTACGCAGTATTTT.

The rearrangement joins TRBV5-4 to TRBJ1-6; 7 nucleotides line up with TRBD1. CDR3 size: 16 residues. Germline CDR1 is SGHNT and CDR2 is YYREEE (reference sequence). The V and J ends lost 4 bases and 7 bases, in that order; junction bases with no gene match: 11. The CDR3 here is CASSRFIGTENSPLHF. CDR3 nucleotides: TGTGCCAGCAGCCGCTTCATTGGGACAGAGAATTCACCCCTCCACTTT.

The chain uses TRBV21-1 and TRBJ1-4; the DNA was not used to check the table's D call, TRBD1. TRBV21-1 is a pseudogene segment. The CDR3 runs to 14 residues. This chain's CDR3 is CASSGPGSGEKLFF. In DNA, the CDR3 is TGTGCCAGCAGCGGACCGGGCTCGGGTGAAAAACTGTTTTTT.

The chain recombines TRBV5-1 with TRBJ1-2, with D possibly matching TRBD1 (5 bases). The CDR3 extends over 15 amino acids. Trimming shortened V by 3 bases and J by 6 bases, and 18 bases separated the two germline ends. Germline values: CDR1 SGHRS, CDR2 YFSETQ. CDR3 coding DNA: TGCGCCAGCAGCTATGGATCCGGGACGGGGGATGGCTACACCTTC. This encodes CASSYGSGTGDGYTF.

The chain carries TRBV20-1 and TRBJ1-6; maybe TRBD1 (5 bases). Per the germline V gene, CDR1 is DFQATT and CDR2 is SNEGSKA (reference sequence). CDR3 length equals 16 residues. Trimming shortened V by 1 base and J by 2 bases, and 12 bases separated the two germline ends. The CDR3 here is CSARVGGVTYNSPLHF. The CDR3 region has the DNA TGCAGTGCTAGAGTTGGGGGGGTCACCTATAATTCACCCCTCCACTTT.

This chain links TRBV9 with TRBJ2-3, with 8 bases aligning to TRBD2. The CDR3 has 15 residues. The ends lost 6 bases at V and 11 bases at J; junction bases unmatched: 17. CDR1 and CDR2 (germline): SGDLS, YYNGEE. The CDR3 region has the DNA TGTGCCAGCACCGCCCGTGCGGGGGGCCCTTCAAGGCAGTATTTT. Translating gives CASTARAGGPSRQYF.

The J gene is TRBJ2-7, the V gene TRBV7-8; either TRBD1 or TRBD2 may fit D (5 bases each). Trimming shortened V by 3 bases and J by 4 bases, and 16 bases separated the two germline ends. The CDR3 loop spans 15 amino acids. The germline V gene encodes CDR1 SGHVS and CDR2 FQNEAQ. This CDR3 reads CASSFSDVGEYEQYF. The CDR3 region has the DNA TGTGCCAGCAGCTTTAGTGACGTGGGGGAGTACGAGCAGTACTTC.

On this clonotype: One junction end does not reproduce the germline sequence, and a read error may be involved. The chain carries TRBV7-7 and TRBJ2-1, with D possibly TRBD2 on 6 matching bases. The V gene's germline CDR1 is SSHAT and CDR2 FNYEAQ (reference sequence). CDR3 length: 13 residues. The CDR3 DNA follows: TGTGCTAGCAACCCCCTGGAGGGAAATGAGCAGTTCTTC. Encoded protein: CASNPLEGNEQFF.